This T cell receptor beta chain was retrieved from a study of shared clonotypes between healthy human individuals. A remark on this clone: The sample carries other DNA sequences with the same CDR3.

Naive CD8 populations comprised CD45RO-negative cells positively selected for CCR7, excluding terminally differentiated effector memory CD45RA+ cells. Evenly divided among several immunoSEQ plates was the genomic DNA of each subset. Produced via immunoSEQ multiplex PCR; TCRdb's table is partial and in-frame only. The sample lists under 2,000,000 clones, roughly 94% occurring once. The CDR3 runs 14 residues. The germline V gene encodes CDR1 MNHEY and CDR2 SMNVEV (reference sequence). V lost 3 bases, J lost 2 bases, and 11 bases lay in between. This receptor was obtained from a man aged 18 to 29 in good health. The chain has TRBV27 and TRBJ2-7, with TRBD1 as a possible D gene (5 bases). Sequencing was done on a sample of naive CD8+ T cells sorted from blood. The CDR3 DNA reads TGTGCCAGCAGTTTCAAGGGGTCTACCTACGAGCAGTACTTC. This translates into CASSFKGSTYEQYF.